The clone carrying this T cell receptor (beta chain) came up once. Its antigen is currently unknown. Original processing notes: Filtering differed because ImmunoSEQ produced junction-only sequences that carried no quality scores. Profiling relied on immunoSEQ multiplex PCR, and the TCRdb table lists in-frame clones only, not all of them. V and J calls and clone size are those listed in that table; D and trimming were worked out from the DNA. The sample lists more than 2,000,000 clones; approximately 95% were seen once. The data are from a study of shared clonotypes between healthy human individuals. Study details: For every donor, three CD4 naive, three CD4 memory, two CD8 naive and one CD8 memory plates were used. Study observations and caveats: Though the depth was large, rarefaction showed that sorted-subset sequencing was incomplete. What naive subsets generally showed was a larger estimated richness than memory subsets showed.

The material sequenced was naive CD4+ T cells from PBMCs. Subset noted: CD45RA+ positively selected. This sequence originates from a man in his late teens or twenties in good health. Some clones in this sample may be carry-over from other donors' samples.

The CDR3 bases are TGTGCCAGCAGACAGGGGGACAACACTGAAGCTTTCTTT. This translates into CASRQGDNTEAFF. The chain carries TRBV2 and TRBJ1-1; 8 bases line up with TRBD1. The germline V gene has CDR1 SNHLY and CDR2 FYNNEI. The CDR3 covers 13 residues. V lost 6 bases and J lost 2; bases outside the gene matches: 2.